A single sample is the source of the 20 T cell receptor beta chains below, sequenced in a study of graft-versus-host responses after intestinal transplantation (dated by TCRdb to the early 2020s). No cognate antigen is known for these TCRs. Library preparation was by the immunoSEQ multiplex PCR assay. Held by TCRdb, this immuneACCESS table contains in-frame sequences only and omits some clones. Under half of the omission traces to an unresolved V gene where checked; the cause of the rest is unknown. The sample table lists approximately 97,000 clones, 85% to 95% of them with a count of one. Around 0.067% of the sample is taken by the ten largest. What this sample's time point label stands for: cells obtained before transplantation from donor or recipient. The sequencing used unstimulated CD8+ T cells sorted from spleen or lymph node cells, collected before transplant. The receptors shown here come from a human donor who was the organ donor for an intestinal transplant.

CDR3 sequence (DNA): TGTGCTAGTGGTTTCCATTTATCAAGGGACAAGAATTCACCCCTCCACTTT. It translates to CASGFHLSRDKNSPLHF. The gene calls are TRBV12-5 and TRBJ1-6; D possibly corresponds to TRBD1 (6 bases). CDR1 is LGHNT, CDR2 FRNRAP, per germline. V shed 3 bases and J shed 7 bases, with 19 bases lying between them. The CDR3 sequence is 17 residues long.

Turning to this clone: The junction and the germline gene differ at one end; a read error may be behind it. This sequence joins TRBV11-2 and TRBJ1-3; unclear D gene. This CDR3 spans 11 amino acids. Germline assignment: CDR1 SGHAT and CDR2 FQNNGV. The CDR3 bases are TGTGCCAGCAGCTCGCCTACGGAGGGAGGCTTT. Its protein product is CASSSPTEGGF.

The chain joins TRBV5-6 to TRBJ2-1; perhaps TRBD2 as D (6 bases). Germline loops: CDR1 SGHDT, CDR2 YYEEEE. V was cut by 2 bases and J by 8 bases, with 14 bases left in between. This CDR3 has 14 amino acids. The DNA of the CDR3 is TGTGCCAGCAGCTTACTACTAGCCTCCTATGAGCAGTTCTTC. This encodes CASSLLLASYEQFF.

V is TRBV9 and J is TRBJ1-2; 8 bases match TRBD1. The CDR3 covers 14 residues. With V trimmed by 1 base and J by 11 bases, 10 bases remained unmatched. Germline V CDR1 and CDR2: SGDLS, YYNGEE. The CDR3 here is CASSVRTGRSRYTF. CDR3 in DNA: TGTGCCAGCAGCGTAAGGACAGGGCGGTCTCGTTACACCTTC. Full variable domain (missing parts from reference TRBV9 and TRBJ1-2): DSGVTQTPKHLITATGQRVTLRCSPRSGDLSVYWYQQSLDQGLQFLIQYYNGEERAKGNILERFSAQQFPDLHSELNLSSLELGDSALYFCASSVRTGRSRYTFGSGTRLTVV.

The chain combines TRBV19 with TRBJ1-3; TRBD1 agrees at 9 bases. The CDR3 sequence is 16 residues long. J was trimmed by 1 base and V by 4 bases; bases with no gene match: 5. From germline, CDR1 is LNHDA and CDR2 SQIVND (reference sequence). This chain's CDR3 is CASSTHGTGSGNTIYF. In DNA form, the CDR3 reads TGTGCCAGTAGTACCCACGGGACAGGGTCTGGAAACACCATATATTTT.

In its sample, this clone was seen a few times. The chain links TRBV5-4 to TRBJ1-1, with a possible D match to TRBD1 (6 bases). The CDR3 spans 13 residues. With 4 bases removed from V and 3 bases from J, the gap between germline ends came to 10 bases. The V gene's germline CDR1 is SGHNT and CDR2 YYREEE (reference sequence). The CDR3 sequence is CASSRDTHTEAFF. The CDR3 DNA reads as TGTGCCAGCAGCAGGGACACCCACACTGAAGCTTTCTTT.

V is TRBV7-9 and J is TRBJ1-6; D may be TRBD1 (5 bases). This CDR3 is 14 amino acids long. V lost 0 bases, J lost 9 bases, and 9 bases lay in between. Looked up from germline, CDR1 is SEHNR and CDR2 is FQNEAQ (reference sequence). CDR3 in amino acids: CASSLAWGVSPLHF. CDR3 DNA sequence: TGTGCCAGCAGCTTAGCGTGGGGGGTTTCACCCCTCCACTTT.

This clone appeared once. This chain uses TRBV7-9 with TRBJ2-7; 9 bases map to TRBD1. The CDR3 contains 15 residues. V lost 4 bases to trimming and J lost 0 bases; unmatched junction nucleotides: 4. Per the germline V gene, CDR1 is SEHNR and CDR2 is FQNEAQ (reference sequence). This CDR3 reads CASSSGQGISYEQYF. Written as DNA, the CDR3 is TGTGCCAGCAGCTCCGGACAGGGGATCTCCTACGAGCAGTACTTC.

The chain combines TRBV13 with TRBJ2-1, with a tentative D call TRBD2 (6 bases). V dropped 5 bases and J dropped 6 bases, with 14 bases sitting between them. The CDR3 has 14 residues. Germline CDR1 is PRHDT and CDR2 is FYEKMQ (reference sequence). The CDR3 is CASSRKGRFNEQFF. CDR3 in DNA: TGTGCCAGCAGCCGCAAGGGGAGGTTCAATGAGCAGTTCTTC.

The CDR3 DNA is TGTGCCAGCAGCCTGGGGGACAGGGGCGATCAGCCCCAGCATTTT. This translates into CASSLGDRGDQPQHF. The gene calls are TRBV28 and TRBJ1-5; 10 bases line up with TRBD1. The V gene's germline CDR1 is MDHEN and CDR2 SYDVKM. The CDR3 loop spans 15 amino acids. V trimming: 6 bases; J trimming: 5 bases; junction bases outside the gene matches: 7.

This sequence joins TRBV5-6 and TRBJ2-5; 8 bases are shared with TRBD1. Germline V gene sequence: CDR1 SGHDT, CDR2 YYEEEE. This CDR3 is built from 15 residues. With 2 bases clipped from V and 5 bases from J, the junction kept 8 bases outside the gene matches. The CDR3 spells CASSLLTGARETQYF. For the CDR3, the DNA is TGTGCCAGCAGCTTACTGACAGGGGCGCGGGAGACCCAGTACTTC.

The chain joins TRBV6-1 to TRBJ1-3; no definite D call. The CDR3 has 16 residues. Per germline, CDR1 MNHNS and CDR2 SASEGT. V was trimmed by 1 base and J by 0 bases, leaving 10 bases between them. The CDR3 protein is CASSEDGLYSGNTIYF. CDR3 bases: TGTGCCAGCAGTGAAGACGGACTTTACTCTGGAAACACCATATATTTT.

This clone was counted once. This chain uses TRBV27 with TRBJ2-1, with 13 nucleotides matching TRBD2. Germline V gives CDR1 MNHEY, CDR2 SMNVEV (reference sequence). The V segment lost 5 bases and the J segment 7 bases; nucleotides outside the gene matches: 8. The CDR3 runs to 16 residues. CDR3 loop: CASSPWTSGSVNEQFF. DNA for the CDR3: TGTGCCAGCAGTCCCTGGACTAGCGGGAGTGTGAATGAGCAGTTCTTC.

V is TRBV9 and J is TRBJ2-7; 8 positions match TRBD2. This CDR3 contains 16 residues. With 0 bases clipped from V and 5 bases from J, the junction kept 10 bases outside the gene matches. Germline values: CDR1 SGDLS, CDR2 YYNGEE. CDR3 nucleotide sequence: TGTGCCAGCAGCGTAGCCGGGACTAGTGCTGTCCACGAGCAGTACTTC. Translating gives CASSVAGTSAVHEQYF.

The rearrangement links TRBV9 to TRBJ2-1; 11 positions agree with TRBD2. With V trimmed by 3 bases and J by 8 bases, 4 bases remained unmatched. The CDR3 consists of 14 residues. Germline V gives CDR1 SGDLS, CDR2 YYNGEE. CDR3 nucleotides: TGTGCCAGCAGCGGTAGCGGGAGGGCCGATGAGCAGTTCTTC. Encoded protein: CASSGSGRADEQFF.

This clone has just one count. V is TRBV27 and J is TRBJ1-4; 7 nucleotides align to TRBD1. V shed 6 bases, J shed 4 bases, and the junction held 5 bases outside the gene matches. In germline, CDR1 is MNHEY, CDR2 SMNVEV (reference sequence). The CDR3 has 14 amino acids. In DNA, the CDR3 is TGTGCCAGCAGCCAGACAGGGTTTAATGAAAAACTGTTTTTT. Protein product: CASSQTGFNEKLFF.

A word on this clone: At one boundary the junction diverges from the germline segment, which might be a read error. Here the CDR3 DNA reads TGTGCCAGCTCACCACCTCTGGCGGGCCCCTCCCACGAGCAGTACTTC. Translation: CASSPPLAGPSHEQYF. The chain recombines TRBV18 with TRBJ2-5; D possibly corresponds to TRBD2 (5 bases). The DNA end lines up better with TRBJ2-7; the J call may be wrong. The length of the CDR3 is 16 residues. CDR1 and CDR2 from the germline V gene are KGHSH and LQKENI.

The sample holds one count of this clone. The rearrangement uses TRBV7-3 and TRBJ2-2; 10 bases fit TRBD2. This CDR3 has 12 amino acids. The germline gives CDR1 SGHTA, CDR2 FQGTGA. After removal of 5 bases from V and 12 bases from J, the junction contained 3 bases not matched to a gene. CDR3 loop: CASSPSGSKLFF. CDR3 sequence (DNA): TGTGCCAGCAGCCCTAGCGGGAGTAAGCTGTTTTTT. The whole variable domain, filled in from reference TRBV7-3 and TRBJ2-2, reads GAGVSQTPSNKVTEKGKYVELRCDPISGHTALYWYRQSLGQGPEFLIYFQGTGAADDSGLPNDRFFAVRPEGSVSTLKIQRTERGDSAVYLCASSPSGSKLFFGEGSRLTVL.

The J gene is TRBJ2-7, the V gene TRBV7-9, with D tentatively TRBD1 (6 bases). Per germline, CDR1 SEHNR and CDR2 FQNEAQ (reference sequence). Between the trimmed V and J ends, which lost 5 bases and 1 base, there was a span of 18 bases. The CDR3 has 16 residues. The CDR3 coding sequence is TGTGCCAGCAGCCCCCCCACTTCACAGGGATCCTACGAGCAGTACTTC. Its protein product is CASSPPTSQGSYEQYF.

The chain employs TRBV4-1 and TRBJ2-7; TRBD2 matches 11 bases. There are 20 residues in the CDR3. The V and J ends lost 0 bases and 7 bases, in that order; junction bases with no gene match: 20. The germline V gene has CDR1 MGHRA and CDR2 YSYEKL. The CDR3 DNA follows: TGCGCCAGCAGCCAAGATCGTAGCCCTAGCGGGAGGCCCCCCCCTGGGGAGCAGTACTTC. Residues: CASSQDRSPSGRPPPGEQYF.